This note documents a single T cell receptor beta chain sequence. Its antigen is not known. The data are from a study of cytomegalovirus exposure and HLA in healthy donors. On the study more broadly: Researchers previously reported finding just under 120 million unique TCR beta sequences from roughly 180 million T cells. Early released data had tens of millions of unique TCRs, all coming from HLA-typed donors. Study-level findings and limits: Later on, an analysis showed TCR association rates differing by HLA locus, with DRB1 the most and HLA-C the fewest.

From germline, CDR1 is KGHSH and CDR2 LQKENI. CDR3 size: 12 residues. V was trimmed by 3 bases and J by 4 bases, leaving 6 bases between them. 13 Jbeta primers and 60 Vbeta primers were used for the PCR. TCRdb keeps only in-frame clones here, not all; method: immunoSEQ multiplex PCR. The repertoire includes approximately 85,000 clones, 80% of them detected once, and about 32% sits in the top ten. The material sequenced was PBMCs. This TCR was recovered from a man aged 50 to 59 in good health and CMV-seropositive. The rearrangement links TRBV18 to TRBJ1-2; maybe TRBD1 (6 bases). CDR3 in amino acids: CASSPDSYGYTF. CDR3 nucleotide sequence: TGTGCCAGCTCACCGGACAGCTATGGCTACACCTTC.